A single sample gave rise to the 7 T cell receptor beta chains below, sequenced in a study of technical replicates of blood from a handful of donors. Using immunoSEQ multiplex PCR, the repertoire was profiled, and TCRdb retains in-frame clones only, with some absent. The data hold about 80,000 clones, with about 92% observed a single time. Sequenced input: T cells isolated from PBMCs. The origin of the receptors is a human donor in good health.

The CDR3 DNA reads as TGTGCCAGCTCACCACTCATAGGGGTGGACCCTACCTTGGAGCAGTACTTC. The encoded protein is CASSPLIGVDPTLEQYF. The genes are TRBV18 and TRBJ2-7; perhaps TRBD1 as D (5 bases). Deletions cut 1 base from V and 7 bases from J, with 23 bases between. CDR3 length equals 17 residues. The germline gives CDR1 KGHSH, CDR2 LQKENI.

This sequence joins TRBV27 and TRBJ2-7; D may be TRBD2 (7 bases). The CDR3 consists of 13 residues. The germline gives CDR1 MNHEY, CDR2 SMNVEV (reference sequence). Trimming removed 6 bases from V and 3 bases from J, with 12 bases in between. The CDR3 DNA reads TGTGCCAGCAGGGGGGGGCTAATCTACGAGCAGTACTTC. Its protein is CASRGGLIYEQYF.

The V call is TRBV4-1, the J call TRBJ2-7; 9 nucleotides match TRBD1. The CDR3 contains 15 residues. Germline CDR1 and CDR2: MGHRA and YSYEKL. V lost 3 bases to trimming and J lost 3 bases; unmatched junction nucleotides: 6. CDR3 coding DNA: TGCGCCAGCAGCCAGGGGGGACAGGGTCTCTACGAGCAGTACTTC. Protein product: CASSQGGQGLYEQYF.

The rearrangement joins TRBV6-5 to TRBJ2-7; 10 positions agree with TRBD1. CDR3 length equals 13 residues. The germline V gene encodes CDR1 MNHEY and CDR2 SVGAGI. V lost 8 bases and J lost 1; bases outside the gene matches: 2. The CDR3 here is CASGDRGSYEQYF. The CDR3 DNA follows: TGTGCCAGCGGGGACAGGGGTTCCTACGAGCAGTACTTC.

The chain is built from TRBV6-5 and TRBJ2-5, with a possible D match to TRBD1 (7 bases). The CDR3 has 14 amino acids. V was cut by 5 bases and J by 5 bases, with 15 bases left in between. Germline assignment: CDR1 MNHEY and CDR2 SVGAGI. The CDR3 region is CASSIGQAGETQYF. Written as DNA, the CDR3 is TGTGCCAGCAGTATTGGACAGGCGGGGGAGACCCAGTACTTC.

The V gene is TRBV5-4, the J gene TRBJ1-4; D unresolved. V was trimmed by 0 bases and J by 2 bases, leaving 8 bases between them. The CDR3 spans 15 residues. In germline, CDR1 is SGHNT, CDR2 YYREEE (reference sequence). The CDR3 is CASSLDSTTNEKLFF. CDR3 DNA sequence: TGTGCCAGCAGCTTGGACAGTACTACTAATGAAAAACTGTTTTTT.

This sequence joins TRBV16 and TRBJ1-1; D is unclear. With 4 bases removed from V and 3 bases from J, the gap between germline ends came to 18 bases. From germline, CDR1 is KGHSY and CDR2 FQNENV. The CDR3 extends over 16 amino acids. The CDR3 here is CASSPPPRDDYTEAFF. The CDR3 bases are TGTGCCAGCAGCCCACCCCCTCGCGACGACTACACTGAAGCTTTCTTT.